This TCR beta chain was recovered during a study of STAT5B mutations in CD4+ large granular lymphocyte leukemia. Buffy coats from healthy blood donors served as controls. Clones were read by immunoSEQ multiplex PCR, and TCRdb kept only the in-frame ones, dropping some. This table has 31,000 or so clones, roughly four fifths appearing once. Germline V gene data show CDR1 as SGHNT and CDR2 as YYREEE (reference sequence). The CDR3 totals 13 residues. Losses at the gene ends were 10 bases for V and 1 base for J; bases not matched to a gene: 7. The genes are TRBV5-4 and TRBJ1-1; 7 nucleotides line up with TRBD1. Source material: CD4+ T cells from blood buffy coats. This clonotype originated in a human donor in good health. The CDR3 sequence is CAGGEGANTEAFF. DNA of the CDR3: TGTGCCGGGGGGGAGGGGGCGAACACTGAAGCTTTCTTT.